Listed below are T cell receptor beta chains from one sample, sequenced in a study of Ad26.COV2.S vaccination and SARS-CoV-2 variants. Profiled with immunoSEQ multiplex PCR; TCRdb holds only in-frame clones, not every one. The data hold some 350,000 clones, with approximately 84% observed a single time. Specimen: peripheral blood, collected in a trial of Ad26.COV2.S vaccine versus placebo. The receptor source for this set is a person between 18 and 59 years old who received the Ad26.COV2.S COVID-19 vaccine or a placebo. Each CDR3 is given with its conserved first and last residue. A D gene is named only where the DNA matches it firmly. Clone size appears in some rows only: once, few, many, or a class for an expanded clone.

size	V	J	D	CDR3	DNA
NA	TRBV10-3	TRBJ1-3	TRBD1	CAMYAGQGVADTIYF	TGTGCCATGTATGCAGGACAGGGGGTGGCGGACACCATATATTTT
NA	TRBV21-1	TRBJ1-2	NA	CASSSLGGGYTF	TGTGCCAGCAGCAGCCTGGGCGGCGGCTACACCTTC
NA	TRBV7-9	TRBJ2-3	TRBD2	CASSRGTSASTDTQYF	TGTGCCAGCAGCCGAGGGACTAGCGCCAGCACAGATACGCAGTATTTT
NA	TRBV6-2/TRBV6-3	TRBJ1-4	NA	CASSYLKDGENEKLFF	TGTGCCAGCAGTTACTTAAAGGACGGTGAAAATGAAAAACTGTTTTTT
NA	TRBV5-1	TRBJ2-3	NA	CASSPRTSTDTQYF	TGCGCCAGCAGCCCGCGAACTAGCACAGATACGCAGTATTTT
NA	TRBV20-1	TRBJ1-1	NA	CSAGWDTEAFF	TGCAGTGCCGGCTGGGACACTGAAGCTTTCTTT
NA	TRBV28	TRBJ2-1	TRBD1	CASSGGDRGWNEQFF	TGTGCCAGCAGCGGTGGGGACAGGGGATGGAATGAGCAGTTCTTC
NA	TRBV2	TRBJ2-5	TRBD2	CATGERGGPETQYF	TGTGCCACCGGGGAGCGGGGGGGCCCAGAGACCCAGTACTTC
NA	TRBV4-1	TRBJ1-2	TRBD1	CASSHPVDRARDYGYTF	TGCGCCAGCAGCCACCCCGTAGACAGGGCGCGGGACTATGGCTACACCTTC
NA	TRBV19	TRBJ1-4	NA	CASSTPRAGNEKLFF	TGTGCCAGTAGTACCCCCAGGGCGGGTAATGAAAAACTGTTTTTT
few	TRBV19	TRBJ1-5	NA	CASSIGVYSNQPQHF	TGTGCCAGTAGTATCGGGGTCTATAGCAATCAGCCCCAGCATTTT
NA	TRBV12-3/TRBV12-4	TRBJ2-5	NA	CASTPSRGETQYF	TGTGCCAGCACCCCGAGCAGGGGAGAGACCCAGTACTTC
NA	TRBV9	TRBJ2-5	NA	CASSPAGQRQETQYF	TGTGCCAGCAGCCCGGCAGGGCAGAGGCAAGAGACCCAGTACTTC
NA	TRBV27	TRBJ2-7	TRBD1	CASSFRGQGSYEQYF	TGTGCCAGCAGTTTTCGGGGACAGGGGTCCTACGAGCAGTACTTC
NA	TRBV28	TRBJ2-3	NA	CASSLWGADTQYF	TGTGCCAGCAGTTTATGGGGGGCGGATACGCAGTATTTT
NA	TRBV18	TRBJ2-1	NA	CASSPNLAGANEQFF	TGTGCCAGCTCACCAAATCTGGCGGGGGCCAATGAGCAGTTCTTC
NA	TRBV6-2/TRBV6-3	TRBJ2-4	TRBD2	CASSDGGYIQYF	TGTGCCAGCAGCGACGGGGGGTACATTCAGTACTTC
NA	TRBV15	TRBJ2-2	NA	CATSRDRVAGELFF	TGTGCCACCAGCAGAGATCGAGTGGCGGGGGAGCTGTTTTTT
NA	TRBV19	TRBJ1-4	NA	CASSPYTTNEKLFF	TGTGCCAGTAGCCCTTATACAACTAATGAAAAACTGTTTTTT
few	TRBV30	TRBJ2-5	NA	CAWSGVGGQETQYF	TGTGCCTGGAGTGGGGTGGGGGGCCAAGAGACCCAGTACTTC